This T cell receptor (beta chain) was obtained from a study of OX40 agonist ivuxolimab in advanced cancers. On the study more broadly: The patients received agonistic anti-OX40 (CD134) antibody ivuxolimab.

This CDR3 has 15 amino acids. V was clipped by 2 bases and J by 3 bases, with 13 bases between them. Germline CDR1 and CDR2: MDHEN and SYDVKM. Only in-frame clones appear in the TCRdb table, and some are missing; sequencing was by immunoSEQ multiplex PCR. The sample yields some 66,000 clones, 77% seen once. Overall study results and limits: Clonal expansion was among the lowest in partial responders at 0.1-3.0 mg/kg, especially CD8+. By week 6 at 0.1 to 3.0 mg/kg, blood CD4+ and CD8+ T cells had expanded clonally.

On this clone: Its target is unknown.

Collection of blood occurred at baseline, at cycle 4 day 1, and at cycle 7 day 1. The chain combines TRBV28 with TRBJ1-1, with TRBD1 as a possible D gene (5 bases). The sequence came from an adult with an advanced solid tumor such as melanoma, head and neck, liver or kidney cancer. Source: CD4+ or CD8+ T cells sorted from blood, taken in a trial of the OX40 agonist ivuxolimab. This CDR3 is CASSLIYPGDTEAFF. CDR3 DNA: TGTGCCAGCAGTTTAATATACCCGGGGGACACTGAAGCTTTCTTT.